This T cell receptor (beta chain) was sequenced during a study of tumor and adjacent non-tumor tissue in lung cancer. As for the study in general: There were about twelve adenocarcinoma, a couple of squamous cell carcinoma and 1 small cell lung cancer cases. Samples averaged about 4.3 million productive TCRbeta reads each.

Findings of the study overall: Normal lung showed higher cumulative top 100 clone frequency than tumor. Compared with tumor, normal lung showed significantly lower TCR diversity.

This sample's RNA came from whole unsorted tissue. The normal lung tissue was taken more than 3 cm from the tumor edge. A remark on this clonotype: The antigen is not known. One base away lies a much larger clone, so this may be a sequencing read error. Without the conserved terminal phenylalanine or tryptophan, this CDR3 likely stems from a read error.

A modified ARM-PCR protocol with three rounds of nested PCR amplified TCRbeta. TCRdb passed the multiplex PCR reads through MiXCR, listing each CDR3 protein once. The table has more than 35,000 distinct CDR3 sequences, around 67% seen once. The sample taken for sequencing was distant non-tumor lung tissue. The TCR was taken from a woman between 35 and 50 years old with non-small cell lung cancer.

CDR3 residues: CASGQGRVTYEQYL. The CDR3 coding sequence is TGTGCCAGCGGTCAGGGAAGGGTTACCTACGAGCAGTACCTC. The rearrangement joins TRBV5-6 to TRBJ2-7; perhaps TRBD1 as D (5 bases). V gave up 7 bases and J gave up 2 bases, with 16 bases separating them. The CDR3 contains 14 residues. CDR1 is SGHDT and CDR2 is YYEEEE in the germline V gene.